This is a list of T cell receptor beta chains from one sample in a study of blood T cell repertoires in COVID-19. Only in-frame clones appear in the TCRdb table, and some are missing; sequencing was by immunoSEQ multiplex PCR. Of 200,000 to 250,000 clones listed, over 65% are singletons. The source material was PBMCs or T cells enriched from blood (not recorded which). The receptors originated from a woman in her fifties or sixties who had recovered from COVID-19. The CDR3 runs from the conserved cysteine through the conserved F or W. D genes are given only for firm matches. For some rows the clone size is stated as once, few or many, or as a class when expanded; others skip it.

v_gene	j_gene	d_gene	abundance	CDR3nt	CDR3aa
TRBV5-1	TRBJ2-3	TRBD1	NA	TGCGCCAGCAGCTGGACAGGGAATACGCAGTATTTT	CASSWTGNTQYF
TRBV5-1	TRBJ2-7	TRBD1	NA	TGCGCCAGCAGCTTGGCACCACAGGGGGTTGGCGAGCAGTACTTC	CASSLAPQGVGEQYF
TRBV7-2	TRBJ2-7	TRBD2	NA	TGTGCCAGCAGCCCCTCCGGGGGACTACCCGAGCAGTACTTC	CASSPSGGLPEQYF
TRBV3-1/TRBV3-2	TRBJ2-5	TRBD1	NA	TGTGCCAGCAGCCCCGAGGGGGCGCAGTGGGAGACCCAGTACTTC	CASSPEGAQWETQYF
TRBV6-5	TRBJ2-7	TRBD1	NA	TGTGCCAGCAGTTACAGTGGGACAGGGGCCGAGCAGTACTTC	CASSYSGTGAEQYF
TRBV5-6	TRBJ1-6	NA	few	TGTGCCAGCAGCTTGGTTGGGGGCCAGTCCTATAATTCACCCCTCCACTTT	CASSLVGGQSYNSPLHF
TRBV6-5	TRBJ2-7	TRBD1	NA	TGTGCCAGCTGGGACAGGCTTTACGAGCAGTACTTC	CASWDRLYEQYF
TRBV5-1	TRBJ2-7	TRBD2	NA	TGCGCCAGCAGCCGGCTGGGCCAGGGAAGCGGGGTTTACGAGCAGTACTTC	CASSRLGQGSGVYEQYF
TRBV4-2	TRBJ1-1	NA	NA	TGTGCCAGCAGCCCCCAAGCCTTTAACACTGAAGCTTTCTTT	CASSPQAFNTEAFF
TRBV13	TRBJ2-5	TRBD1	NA	TGTGCCAGCAGCTCCGAACAGGGGATTCAGACCCAGTACTTC	CASSSEQGIQTQYF
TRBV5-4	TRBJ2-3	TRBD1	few	TGTGCCAGCAGCTTGGGGGGACAGGGGAGCACAGATACGCAGTATTTT	CASSLGGQGSTDTQYF
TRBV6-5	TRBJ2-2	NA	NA	TGTGCCAGCAGAGGAGGGCCCGCCGGGGAGCTGTTTTTT	CASRGGPAGELFF
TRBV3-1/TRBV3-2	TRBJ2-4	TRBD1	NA	TGTGCCAGCAGCCAAGGGGTTGGACAGGGCATTCAGTACTTC	CASSQGVGQGIQYF
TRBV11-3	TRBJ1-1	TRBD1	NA	TGTGCCAGCAGCTTAGGACAGGGGGCAGGAACTGAAGCTTTCTTT	CASSLGQGAGTEAFF
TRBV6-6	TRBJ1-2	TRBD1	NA	TGTGCCAGCAGATTAAGGACAGGAACCTATGGCTACACCTTC	CASRLRTGTYGYTF
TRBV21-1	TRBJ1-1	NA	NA	TGTGCCAGCAGCAAATTCTGGCAGGGCAAACAAAGGAACACTGAAGCTTTCTTT	CASSKFWQGKQRNTEAFF
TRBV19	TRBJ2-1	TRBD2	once	TGTGCCAGTAGTATACGCCCCCCACTAGCGGGAGATAGGAATGAGCAGTTCTTC	CASSIRPPLAGDRNEQFF
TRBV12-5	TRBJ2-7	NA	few	TGTGCTAGTGGCCCGGGGGGCGGGTACTCCTACGAGCAGTACTTC	CASGPGGGYSYEQYF
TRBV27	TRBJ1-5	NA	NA	TGTGCCAGCAGTTTAGGAGGGGGGGCAAGCCAGCCCCAGCATTTT	CASSLGGGASQPQHF
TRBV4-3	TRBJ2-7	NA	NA	TGCGCCAGCAGCCAAGATCAGGGCGGGACCTACGAGCAGTACTTC	CASSQDQGGTYEQYF
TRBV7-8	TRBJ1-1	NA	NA	TGTGCCAGCAGCTTAGGCGGGTATGAAGCTTTCTTT	CASSLGGYEAFF
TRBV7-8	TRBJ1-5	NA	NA	TGTGCCAGCAGCGACTCCGCCATGGCCCAGCATTTT	CASSDSAMAQHF
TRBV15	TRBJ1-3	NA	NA	TGTGCCACCAGCCGTGGAGCCTCTGGAAACACCATATATTTT	CATSRGASGNTIYF
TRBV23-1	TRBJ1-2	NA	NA	TGCGCCAGCAGTCATAAAAGGGACTGGGGGAGGAATGGCTACACCTTC	CASSHKRDWGRNGYTF
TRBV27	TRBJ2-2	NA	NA	TGTGCCAGCAGTTTTGGGAGGAACACCGGGGAGCTGTTTTTT	CASSFGRNTGELFF
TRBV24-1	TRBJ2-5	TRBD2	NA	TGTGCCACCAGTGACCCAAAGACTAGCGGGGGGTTGTTCGGAGAGACCCAGTACTTC	CATSDPKTSGGLFGETQYF
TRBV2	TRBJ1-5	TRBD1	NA	TGTGCCAGCAGGTACCAGGGGGGAAGTCAGCCCCAGCATTTT	CASRYQGGSQPQHF
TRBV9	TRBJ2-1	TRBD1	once	TGTGCCAGCAGCGTAGTACAGGGGGGCAATGAGCAGTTCTTC	CASSVVQGGNEQFF
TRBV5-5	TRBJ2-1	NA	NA	TGTGCCAGCAGCTTGCTATCGGAGGGAGACCCGGGGCAGTTCTTC	CASSLLSEGDPGQFF
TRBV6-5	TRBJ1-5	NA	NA	TGTGCCAACCTTCAAAGGGGCTTTGATCAGCCCCAGCATTTT	CANLQRGFDQPQHF
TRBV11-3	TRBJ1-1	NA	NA	TGTGCCAGCAGCTTAGAGGGTACAGGCACTGAAGCTTTCTTT	CASSLEGTGTEAFF
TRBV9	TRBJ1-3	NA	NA	TGTGCCAGCAGCGGCTTAGGAGCAAACACCATATATTTT	CASSGLGANTIYF
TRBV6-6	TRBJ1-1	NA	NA	TGTGCCAGCAGTTACTCTATAAATACAGGGAACACTGAAGCTTTCTTT	CASSYSINTGNTEAFF
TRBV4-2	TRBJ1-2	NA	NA	TGTGCCAGCAGCCAAGATTGGTCAGGGTCATCCTATGGCTACACCTTC	CASSQDWSGSSYGYTF
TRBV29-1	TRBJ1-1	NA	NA	TGCAGCGCCTCTCGGAAACAGATGAACACTGAAGCTTTCTTT	CSASRKQMNTEAFF
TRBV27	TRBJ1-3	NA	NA	TGTGCCAGCAGTTCCTTACACCCCGGAAACACCATATATTTT	CASSSLHPGNTIYF
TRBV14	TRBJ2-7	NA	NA	TGTGCCAGCAGCCAAGATAGCCTTTCCTACGAGCAGTACTTC	CASSQDSLSYEQYF
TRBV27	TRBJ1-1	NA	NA	TGTGCCAGCAGTAGCAAAGGGGTTTTCACTGAAGCTTTCTTT	CASSSKGVFTEAFF
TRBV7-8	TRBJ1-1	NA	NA	TGTGCCAGCAGCTTCCCATCGGGGGGGGCCACTGAAGCTTTCTTT	CASSFPSGGATEAFF
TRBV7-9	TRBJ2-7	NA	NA	TGTGCCAGCGGATCAGACAGGCCCTCCTACGAGCAGTACTTC	CASGSDRPSYEQYF
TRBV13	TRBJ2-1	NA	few	TGTGCCAGCAGCTTATTCACTGGTGAGCAGTTCTTC	CASSLFTGEQFF
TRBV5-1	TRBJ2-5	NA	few	TGCGCCAGCAGCCCTAGGGCACGGGAAGTTCTCGAGACCCAGTACTTC	CASSPRAREVLETQYF
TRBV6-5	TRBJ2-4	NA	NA	TGTGCCAGCAGTTACTCGTCCAGCGGGGCCAAAAACATTCAGTACTTC	CASSYSSSGAKNIQYF
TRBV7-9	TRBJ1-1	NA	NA	TGTGCCAGCAGCTTTTCGGGGGGGCCGCCGTTGACTGAAGCTTTCTTT	CASSFSGGPPLTEAFF
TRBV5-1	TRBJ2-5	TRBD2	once	TGCGCCAGCAGCCCTAGGACTAGCGGGAGGGAAGGGACCCAGTACTTC	CASSPRTSGREGTQYF
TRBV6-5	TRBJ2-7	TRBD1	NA	TGTGCCAGCAGTACGGGACAGGAAAGCTCCTACGAGCAGTACTTC	CASSTGQESSYEQYF
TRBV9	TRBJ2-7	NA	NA	TGTGCCAGCAGCGTTTCCTCCTCCCCCTCCTACGAGCAGTACTTC	CASSVSSSPSYEQYF
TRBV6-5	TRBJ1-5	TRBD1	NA	TGTGCCAGCAGTTACACGCAGGGGGCCCAGCCCCAGCATTTT	CASSYTQGAQPQHF
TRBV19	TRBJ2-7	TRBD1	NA	TGTGCCAGCACAGGGGCTGGTGATAGCGACGAGCAGTACTTC	CASTGAGDSDEQYF
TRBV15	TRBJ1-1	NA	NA	TGTGCCACCAGCAGGGCTCCGGGGGGGGCCCTGGGTCGAGCTTTCTTT	CATSRAPGGALGRAFF
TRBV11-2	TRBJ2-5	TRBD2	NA	TGTGCCAGCAGTACGACTAGCGGGTCGGAGACCCAGTACTTC	CASSTTSGSETQYF
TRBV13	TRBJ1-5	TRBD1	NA	TGTGCCAGCAGCGGAGGGACAGGGAGAAATCAGCCCCAGCATTTT	CASSGGTGRNQPQHF
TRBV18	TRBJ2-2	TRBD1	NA	TGTGCCAGCTCACCGATGACAGGGGGAGGCGGGGAGCTGTTTTTT	CASSPMTGGGGELFF
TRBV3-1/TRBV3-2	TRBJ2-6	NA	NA	TGTGCCAGCAGCCCCACAGGGTCAGGGGCCAACGTCCTGACTTTC	CASSPTGSGANVLTF
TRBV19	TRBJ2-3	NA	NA	TGTGCCAGTAGCTCCTTCTCGGGGTTTGGCACAGATACGCAGTATTTT	CASSSFSGFGTDTQYF